The subject of this entry is one T cell receptor (beta chain). TCRdb's copy holds only in-frame clones and misses some; the assay was immunoSEQ multiplex PCR. The repertoire holds roughly 75,000 clones, with approximately 94% as singletons. The sample comes from a study of T cell changes during pregnancy in multiple sclerosis. CDR3 length: 14 amino acids. In germline, CDR1 is ENHRY, CDR2 SYGVKD. Losses at the gene ends were 6 bases for V and 6 bases for J; bases not matched to a gene: 9. Sequenced here: peripheral blood, sampled after pregnancy. The receptor's source is a female donor in good health, enrolled as a control in a pregnancy study. The V call is TRBV10-3, the J call TRBJ1-1; 8 bases are a match to TRBD1. This CDR3 is CAISRTGGSAEAFF. The CDR3 region has the DNA TGTGCCATCAGCCGTACAGGGGGAAGCGCTGAAGCTTTCTTT.